This passage covers 31 T cell receptor beta chains from one sample sequenced in a study of naive and memory T cell subsets. The beta constant-region primer was an equimolar mix of two oligonucleotides covering TRBC1 and TRBC2. TCRdb re-called the UMI-ligation and nested PCR reads with MiXCR, one entry per CDR3 protein. The table has 130,000 to 150,000 distinct CDR3 sequences, approximately 15% seen once. Sample: naive CD4+ T cells from blood. These receptors were obtained from a human donor in good health.

A single count supports this clonotype. This CDR3 reads CASRPPAGTRYETQYF. The CDR3 DNA is TGTGCCAGCAGACCTCCGGCCGGGACTAGATATGAGACCCAGTACTTC. The rearrangement uses TRBV6-2 or TRBV6-3 and TRBJ2-5, with 8 positions matching TRBD2. Germline V gene data show CDR1 as MNHEY and CDR2 as SVGEGT. The J segment lost 5 bases and the V segment lost 6 bases, leaving 14 bases of the junction unmatched. The CDR3 spans 16 residues.

Many counts were recorded for this clonotype. V is TRBV12-3 or TRBV12-4 and J is TRBJ2-2; D unresolved. This CDR3 region has 12 residues. V gave up 4 bases and J gave up 8 bases, with 8 bases separating them. The CDR3 loop reads CASSYAVGELFF. The CDR3 DNA follows: TGTGCCAGCAGTTATGCCGTGGGGGAGCTGTTTTTT.

V usage is TRBV19 and J usage is TRBJ2-1; TRBD2 is a possible D gene (6 bases). The germline V gene has CDR1 LNHDA and CDR2 SQIVND (reference sequence). CDR3 length: 17 amino acids. V lost 5 bases and J 4 bases, leaving 21 bases between the germline ends. The CDR3 nucleotides are TGTGCCAGTAGTCCGCGGGGTCGGGCGTCAAATTACAATGAGCAGTTCTTC. Residues: CASSPRGRASNYNEQFF.

This clonotype was seen a handful of times. The chain recombines TRBV4-3 with TRBJ2-1; TRBD2 is a possible D gene (6 bases). The length of the CDR3 is 15 residues. The V gene's germline CDR1 is LGHNA and CDR2 YSLEER. The V gene lost 1 base and the J gene lost 7 bases, with 14 bases spanning the gap. In DNA form, the CDR3 reads TGCGCCAGCAGCCAAGGGTTCGGGAGATTGAATGAGCAGTTCTTC. Residues: CASSQGFGRLNEQFF.

The J gene is TRBJ1-1, the V gene TRBV14, with TRBD1 as a possible D gene (6 bases). V was trimmed by 2 bases and J by 3 bases, leaving 10 bases between them. Looked up from germline, CDR1 is SGHDN and CDR2 is FVKESK. The CDR3 spans 14 residues. The chain's CDR3 is CASSQPGADTEAFF. For the CDR3, the DNA is TGTGCCAGCAGCCAACCAGGGGCAGACACTGAAGCTTTCTTT.

The rearrangement links TRBV11-2 to TRBJ2-5, with 8 bases identical to TRBD1. The V gene's germline CDR1 is SGHAT and CDR2 FQNNGV. The CDR3 contains 17 residues. V was pared by 1 base and J by 5 bases, with 12 bases of the junction left unmatched. The CDR3 here is CASSLAIRGRFYETQYF. CDR3 in DNA: TGTGCCAGCAGCTTAGCTATCAGGGGGCGCTTTTACGAGACCCAGTACTTC.

There are a few counts of this clonotype. V and J are TRBV5-1 and TRBJ2-3; perhaps D is TRBD1 or TRBD2 (5 bases each). The V gene lost 4 bases and the J gene lost 2 bases, with 14 bases spanning the gap. The length of the CDR3 is 15 residues. The germline V gene encodes CDR1 SGHRS and CDR2 YFSETQ. The CDR3 loop reads CASSRDPSPTDTQYF. In DNA form, the CDR3 reads TGCGCCAGCAGCAGGGACCCTTCCCCCACAGATACGCAGTATTTT. The entire variable domain, with the rest obtained from reference TRBV5-1 and TRBJ2-3, is as follows: KAGVTQTPRYLIKTRGQQVTLSCSPISGHRSVSWYQQTPGQGLQFLFEYFSETQRNKGNFPGRFSGRQFSNSRSEMNVSTLELGDSALYLCASSRDPSPTDTQYFGPGTRLTVL.

A few counts support this clonotype. The chain joins TRBV12-3 or TRBV12-4 to TRBJ2-5; a possible D gene is TRBD2 (5 bases). The CDR3 consists of 13 residues. The V end lost 7 bases, the J end lost 2 bases, and 11 bases lay between the germline ends. CDR3 nucleotide sequence: TGTGCCAGCAACAGACGGACTCAAGAGACCCAGTACTTC. Amino acids: CASNRRTQETQYF.

This clonotype was seen many times. The chain has TRBV18 and TRBJ2-3; D gene unclear. Deletions cut 3 bases from V and 0 bases from J, with 10 bases between. Germline CDR1 and CDR2: KGHSH and LQKENI. The CDR3 spans 15 residues. This chain's CDR3 is CASSPAEGSTDTQYF. The DNA of the CDR3 is TGTGCCAGCTCACCGGCAGAAGGAAGCACAGATACGCAGTATTTT.

This clonotype was seen ten or more times. J is TRBJ2-1 and V is TRBV11-2, with TRBD1 matching over 8 bases. The germline V gene encodes CDR1 SGHAT and CDR2 FQNNGV. V shed 5 bases, J shed 4 bases, and the junction held 10 bases outside the gene matches. This CDR3 has 16 residues. The CDR3 reads CASSPGGPTGYNEQFF. CDR3 DNA: TGTGCCAGCAGCCCAGGGGGCCCGACTGGATACAATGAGCAGTTCTTC.

This clonotype was observed once. The J gene is TRBJ2-5, the V gene TRBV12-5; D is ambiguous. The CDR3 sequence is 13 residues long. The V gene lost 6 bases and the J gene lost 1 base, with 9 bases spanning the gap. The germline CDR1 and CDR2 sequences are LGHNT and FRNRAP. This CDR3 reads CASGGNVQETQYF. The CDR3 coding sequence is TGTGCTAGTGGAGGGAACGTCCAAGAGACCCAGTACTTC.

This clonotype was detected a few times. The CDR3 sequence: CASSSPAGSSTDTQYF. The CDR3 DNA reads TGTGCCAGCAGTTCTCCAGCGGGATCTAGCACAGATACGCAGTATTTT. V and J are TRBV27 and TRBJ2-3; the match to TRBD2 covers 7 bases. Germline V gives CDR1 MNHEY, CDR2 SMNVEV (reference sequence). J lost 0 bases, V lost 4 bases, and 7 bases had no gene match. The CDR3 loop spans 16 amino acids.

The rearrangement uses TRBV12-3 or TRBV12-4 and TRBJ1-4; D call uncertain. The CDR3 consists of 14 residues. V was shortened by 7 bases and J by 3 bases, with 12 bases between the two germline ends. The CDR3 region is CASMPGISNEKLFF. CDR3 sequence (DNA): TGTGCCAGCATGCCCGGGATCTCTAATGAAAAACTGTTTTTT.

The sample holds many counts of this clonotype. The V gene is TRBV7-2, the J gene TRBJ2-7, with a tentative D call TRBD2 (5 bases). Trimming pared 2 bases from V and 5 bases from J, leaving 10 bases between. This CDR3 has 13 amino acids. Germline V CDR1 and CDR2: SGHTA, FQGNSA. CDR3 sequence reads: CASSLKREDEQYF. The CDR3 DNA is TGTGCCAGCAGCTTAAAACGGGAAGACGAGCAGTACTTC.

This clonotype was detected a few times. V and J are TRBV2 and TRBJ2-7, with D possibly matching TRBD1 (5 bases). Trimming removed 4 bases at V and 4 bases at J, with 8 bases between. The CDR3 extends over 12 amino acids. Germline values: CDR1 SNHLY, CDR2 FYNNEI. The CDR3 reads CASSGDRYEQYF. CDR3 DNA sequence: TGTGCCAGCAGTGGAGACAGATACGAGCAGTACTTC.

This clonotype was seen more than once but under ten times. The chain is built from TRBV27 and TRBJ2-6; D possibly corresponds to TRBD2 (5 bases). Germline V lookup: CDR1 MNHEY, CDR2 SMNVEV (reference sequence). The CDR3 is 15 residues long. Trimming took 3 bases from V and 1 from J, leaving 7 bases between them. The CDR3 region has the DNA TGTGCCAGCAGTTTTCTAGCTTCTGGGGCCAACGTCCTGACTTTC. Translation: CASSFLASGANVLTF.

The V call is TRBV2, the J call TRBJ1-4; 10 nucleotides align to TRBD1. In germline, CDR1 is SNHLY, CDR2 FYNNEI. The CDR3 contains 14 residues. Germline trimming cut 7 bases from V and 8 bases from J; bases unmatched to any gene: 7. CDR3 sequence reads: CASNVGTGVEKLFF. In DNA, the CDR3 is TGTGCCAGCAATGTGGGGACAGGGGTCGAAAAACTGTTTTTT. Supplemented by reference TRBV2 and TRBJ1-4, the full variable domain reads EPEVTQTPSHQVTQMGQEVILRCVPISNHLYFYWYRQILGQKVEFLVSFYNNEISEKSEIFDDQFSVERPDGSNFTLKIRSTKLEDSAMYFCASNVGTGVEKLFFGSGTQLSVL.

The rearrangement links TRBV11-2 to TRBJ2-5; D tentatively fits TRBD1 or TRBD2 (5 bases each). Trimming pared 4 bases from V and 2 bases from J, leaving 14 bases between. CDR1 SGHAT and CDR2 FQNNGV come from the germline V gene. The CDR3 runs 15 residues. For the CDR3, the DNA is TGTGCCAGCAGCTCTTACGGGACGAAACAAGAGACCCAGTACTTC. This gives the protein CASSSYGTKQETQYF.

This chain connects TRBV18 to TRBJ2-1, with D hard to call. The CDR3 covers 15 residues. Germline-derived CDR1 and CDR2 are KGHSH and LQKENI. V shed 2 bases and J shed 0 bases, with 8 bases lying between them. DNA of the CDR3: TGTGCCAGCTCACCAACCTTACACTCCTACAATGAGCAGTTCTTC. It translates to CASSPTLHSYNEQFF. Supplemented by reference TRBV18 and TRBJ2-1, the full variable domain reads NAGVMQNPRHLVRRRGQEARLRCSPMKGHSHVYWYRQLPEEGLKFMVYLQKENIIDESGMPKERFSAEFPKEGPSILRIQQVVRGDSAAYFCASSPTLHSYNEQFFGPGTRLTVL.

The table lists this clonotype with a few counts. The chain uses TRBV29-1 and TRBJ2-3, with D uncertain. The CDR3 has 14 amino acids. Germline V lookup: CDR1 SQVTM, CDR2 ANQGSEA. The ends were cut back, 4 bases at V and 0 bases at J, with 11 bases in the middle. CDR3 amino acids: CSVGSRTSTDTQYF. In DNA, the CDR3 is TGCAGCGTTGGATCGCGAACTAGCACAGATACGCAGTATTTT.

This clonotype was counted only a few times. The V call is TRBV5-4, the J call TRBJ2-3; TRBD2 matches 7 bases. The junction had 9 bases not matched to a gene; V was cut back by 0 bases and J by 2 bases. Per the germline V gene, CDR1 is SGHNT and CDR2 is YYREEE (reference sequence). CDR3 size: 17 residues. Written as DNA, the CDR3 is TGTGCCAGCAGCTTGGCCCTGGCTAGCGGACCCACAGATACGCAGTATTTT. It codes for CASSLALASGPTDTQYF. The entire variable domain, with the rest obtained from reference TRBV5-4 and TRBJ2-3, is as follows: ETGVTQSPTHLIKTRGQQVTLRCSSQSGHNTVSWYQQALGQGPQFIFQYYREEENGRGNFPPRFSGLQFPNYSSELNVNALELDDSALYLCASSLALASGPTDTQYFGPGTRLTVL.

This chain uses TRBV28 with TRBJ1-1; TRBD1 might be the D (5 bases). Germline values: CDR1 MDHEN, CDR2 SYDVKM. This CDR3 is built from 17 residues. Trimming took off 4 bases at V and 1 base at J, with 19 bases between the two ends. The chain's CDR3 is CASSSPSPGRRNTEAFF. The CDR3 bases are TGTGCCAGCAGTTCGCCTTCCCCGGGACGGAGGAACACTGAAGCTTTCTTT.

This clonotype was seen more than once but under ten times. One end of the junction does not line up with germline, which may come from a read error. The chain joins TRBV28 to TRBJ2-2, with 10 bases identical to TRBD2. Per the germline V gene, CDR1 is MDHEN and CDR2 is SYDVKM. CDR3 size: 12 residues. CDR3 sequence reads: CASSMTSGQLFF. CDR3 nucleotide sequence: TGTGCCAGCAGTATGACTAGCGGGCAGCTGTTTTTT. The whole variable domain, remainder taken from reference TRBV28 and TRBJ2-2, is DVKVTQSSRYLVKRTGEKVFLECVQDMDHENMFWYRQDPGLGLRLIYFSYDVKMKEKGDIPEGYSVSREKKERFSLILESASTNQTSMYLCASSMTSGQLFFGEGSRLTVL.

This clonotype has more than one count but fewer than ten. The CDR3 nucleotides are TGCAGTGCTAGATCCGGGACAGGGGTAACAGATACGCAGTATTTT. Its protein product is CSARSGTGVTDTQYF. The V gene is TRBV20-1, the J gene TRBJ2-3; 10 bases fit TRBD1. After removal of 2 bases from V and 3 bases from J, the junction contained 5 bases not matched to a gene. In germline, CDR1 is DFQATT, CDR2 SNEGSKA (reference sequence). The CDR3 consists of 15 residues.

In this sample, this clonotype turned up many times. The chain has TRBV18 and TRBJ2-6, with TRBD2 as a possible D gene (6 bases). With 4 bases removed from V and 2 bases from J, the gap between germline ends came to 12 bases. The CDR3 is 16 residues long. CDR1 is KGHSH, CDR2 LQKENI, per germline. CDR3 amino acids: CASSLTGVTGANVLTF. CDR3 sequence (DNA): TGTGCCAGCTCACTCACGGGAGTGACTGGGGCCAACGTCCTGACTTTC. The complete variable domain, with remaining parts taken from reference TRBV18 and TRBJ2-6, reads NAGVMQNPRHLVRRRGQEARLRCSPMKGHSHVYWYRQLPEEGLKFMVYLQKENIIDESGMPKERFSAEFPKEGPSILRIQQVVRGDSAAYFCASSLTGVTGANVLTFGAGSRLTVL.

This clonotype was counted between two and nine times. The chain recombines TRBV10-3 with TRBJ2-3; no clear D. This CDR3 contains 17 residues. Trimming took off 2 bases at V and 0 bases at J, with 15 bases between the two ends. The germline V gene has CDR1 ENHRY and CDR2 SYGVKD. The CDR3 DNA is TGTGCCATCAGTGAGCCAAACAGTCCCTTCAGCACAGATACGCAGTATTTT. It is translated as CAISEPNSPFSTDTQYF.

This sequence joins TRBV20-1 and TRBJ2-3; 9 bases are shared with TRBD2. This CDR3 comprises 14 residues. Germline V gene lookup returns CDR1 DFQATT and CDR2 SNEGSKA (reference sequence). The trim removed 6 bases at V and 0 bases at J, leaving 4 bases unmatched. The CDR3 DNA reads TGCAGTGCAAGAAGCGGGGGGAGCACAGATACGCAGTATTTT. Translation gives CSARSGGSTDTQYF.

The rearrangement links TRBV5-1 to TRBJ2-1; unclear D gene. Germline V gene lookup returns CDR1 SGHRS and CDR2 YFSETQ. V was pared by 0 bases and J by 0 bases, with 10 bases between. The CDR3 is 16 amino acids. The CDR3 protein is CASSLVPLSSYNEQFF. The CDR3 coding sequence is TGCGCCAGCAGCTTGGTTCCCTTGAGCTCCTACAATGAGCAGTTCTTC.

The gene calls are TRBV20-1 and TRBJ1-4; D gene uncertain. This CDR3 contains 13 residues. The V gene lost 5 bases and the J gene lost 1 base, with 8 bases spanning the gap. Germline V gene data show CDR1 as DFQATT and CDR2 as SNEGSKA (reference sequence). The CDR3 DNA is TGCAGTGCTGCCCCCTTAACTAATGAAAAACTGTTTTTT. As protein: CSAAPLTNEKLFF.

This clonotype was seen a handful of times. The V and J genes are TRBV20-1 and TRBJ1-5; perhaps TRBD1 as D (5 bases). The CDR3 loop spans 14 amino acids. CDR1 and CDR2 (germline): DFQATT, SNEGSKA (reference sequence). V was pared by 2 bases and J by 1 base, with 9 bases between. The CDR3 DNA sequence: TGCAGTGCTAGACAGGGCAACAGCAATCAGCCCCAGCATTTT. Encoded protein: CSARQGNSNQPQHF.

V and J are TRBV12-3 or TRBV12-4 and TRBJ2-2; D gene uncertain. The CDR3 loop spans 12 amino acids. V was shortened by 7 bases and J by 1 base, with 4 bases between the two germline ends. CDR3: CASKGNTGELFF. The CDR3, as DNA: TGTGCCAGCAAGGGGAACACCGGGGAGCTGTTTTTT.